This T cell receptor (beta chain) was sequenced during a study of T cell responses to AZD1222 COVID-19 vaccine. Study-wide findings and caveats: Increased Spike-specific TCR breadth and depth were observed after two AZD1222 doses. Clonal diversity was possibly underestimated; the donors were predominantly white British and more often female.

A note on this clone: Its antigen is undetermined.

Germline CDR1 MNHNY, CDR2 SVGAGI (reference sequence). The CDR3 extends over 14 amino acids. V was shortened by 0 bases and J by 3 bases, with 8 bases between the two germline ends. Produced via immunoSEQ multiplex PCR; TCRdb's table is partial and in-frame only. Of over 110,000 clones listed, roughly 90% are singletons. The input for sequencing was peripheral blood, taken on day 0 of AZD1222 vaccination. This TCR derives from an adult in good health. This rearrangement joins TRBV6-6 to TRBJ1-1; D unresolved. The CDR3 region is CASSYSSGDTEAFF. The CDR3 DNA reads as TGTGCCAGCAGTTACTCCAGCGGGGACACTGAAGCTTTCTTT.